This passage covers 31 T cell receptor beta chains from one sample sequenced in a study of blood T cell repertoires in COVID-19. Here immunoSEQ multiplex PCR was the method, and the copy in TCRdb shows in-frame clones only, minus some. There are 150,000 or so clones in the sample; 85% to 95% occur only once, and about 2% lies in the top ten. Sequenced: peripheral blood. These receptors all come from a woman aged 60-70 years with COVID-19, enrolled during active disease.

V and J are TRBV7-9 and TRBJ1-4; D gene unclear. Deletions cut 6 bases from V and 8 bases from J, with 13 bases between. Germline-derived CDR1 and CDR2 are SEHNR and FQNEAQ (reference sequence). This CDR3 contains 13 residues. CDR3 nucleotide sequence: TGTGCCAGCAGTTACGGGGTGGGAGAAAAACTGTTTTTT. Translated: CASSYGVGEKLFF.

The genes are TRBV7-2 and TRBJ1-4, with 10 bases that match TRBD1. Germline V gene lookup returns CDR1 SGHTA and CDR2 FQGNSA. The V segment lost 4 bases and the J segment 7 bases; nucleotides outside the gene matches: 3. This CDR3 contains 14 residues. The CDR3 sequence: CASSSGTGVEKLFF. The DNA for the CDR3 is TGTGCCAGCAGCTCCGGGACAGGGGTTGAAAAACTGTTTTTT.

V usage is TRBV29-1 and J usage is TRBJ2-7, with D tentatively TRBD2 (6 bases). Per the germline V gene, CDR1 is SQVTM and CDR2 is ANQGSEA. The CDR3 length is 14 residues. V was trimmed by 6 bases and J by 5 bases, leaving 20 bases between them. CDR3 amino acids: CSVKGWQAGNEQYF. CDR3 coding DNA: TGCAGCGTAAAGGGGTGGCAGGCGGGGAACGAGCAGTACTTC.

The chain links TRBV6-2 or TRBV6-3 to TRBJ2-4; 7 nucleotides match TRBD2. Germline V gene lookup returns CDR1 MNHEY and CDR2 SVGEGT. The CDR3 extends over 16 amino acids. V was pared by 2 bases and J by 1 base, with 5 bases of the junction left unmatched. DNA of the CDR3: TGTGCCAGCAGTTACGTGGGGCGGGAGGCCAAAAACATTCAGTACTTC. Encoded protein: CASSYVGREAKNIQYF.

The gene calls are TRBV3-1 (or the pseudogene TRBV3-2) and TRBJ1-5, with 9 bases aligning to TRBD1. CDR1 and CDR2 from the germline V gene are LGHDT and YNNKEL (reference sequence). CDR3 size: 18 residues. J gave up 0 bases and V 3 bases, and 9 bases lay outside the gene matches. The CDR3 nucleotides read TGTGCCAGCAGCCAGGGGGACAGGGAATACTATAGCAATCAGCCCCAGCATTTT. This gives the protein CASSQGDREYYSNQPQHF.

V is TRBV18 and J is TRBJ1-2; a possible D gene is TRBD1 (6 bases). The germline CDR1 and CDR2 sequences are KGHSH and LQKENI. This CDR3 region has 15 residues. V lost 6 bases and J lost 3, with 17 bases in between. The CDR3 sequence: CASSRDQGFDYGYTF. The DNA of the CDR3 is TGTGCCAGCTCCCGCGACCAGGGGTTCGACTATGGCTACACCTTC. Full variable domain (rest looked up from reference TRBV18 and TRBJ1-2): NAGVMQNPRHLVRRRGQEARLRCSPMKGHSHVYWYRQLPEEGLKFMVYLQKENIIDESGMPKERFSAEFPKEGPSILRIQQVVRGDSAAYFCASSRDQGFDYGYTFGSGTRLTVV.

This clone appeared a single time. CDR3 region: CTSSPPDRDRDSYEQYF. CDR3 DNA sequence: TGCACCAGCAGCCCCCCCGACCGGGACAGGGATTCCTACGAGCAGTACTTC. V is TRBV1 and J is TRBJ2-7; the table's D call, TRBD1, was not checked against the DNA. TRBV1 is a pseudogene segment. The length of the CDR3 is 17 residues.

This rearrangement joins TRBV5-4 to TRBJ1-6; no firm D call. Per the germline V gene, CDR1 is SGHNT and CDR2 is YYREEE (reference sequence). Trimming shortened V by 7 bases and J by 0 bases, and 5 bases separated the two germline ends. This CDR3 region has 13 residues. The CDR3 loop reads CASRLSYNSPLHF. CDR3 nucleotide sequence: TGTGCCAGCCGTCTCTCCTATAATTCACCCCTCCACTTT.

This clone was observed once. The chain uses TRBV6-6 and TRBJ2-1; 15 bases match TRBD2. This CDR3 region has 13 residues. Unmatched junction bases numbered 1, after V lost 6 bases and J lost 10 bases. Looked up from germline, CDR1 is MNHNY and CDR2 is SVGAGI (reference sequence). The CDR3 spells CASRGTSGGEQFF. CDR3 DNA: TGTGCCAGCAGAGGGACTAGCGGGGGGGAGCAGTTCTTC.

V usage is TRBV5-6 and J usage is TRBJ1-1; 9 nucleotides agree with TRBD1. Germline CDR1 SGHDT, CDR2 YYEEEE. Trimming at V came to 5 bases and at J to 10 bases, leaving 6 bases not matched to a gene. The CDR3 runs to 12 residues. The CDR3, as DNA: TGTGCCAGCAGTACCGGGACAGGGTTAGCTTTCTTT. Its protein is CASSTGTGLAFF.

The table lists this clone with a count of one. This chain joins TRBV6-5 and TRBJ2-3; 9 bases fit TRBD2. Looked up from germline, CDR1 is MNHEY and CDR2 is SVGAGI. V shed 10 bases and J 8 bases; nucleotides not matched to a gene: 16. The CDR3 loop spans 15 amino acids. Here the CDR3 reads CATRGTSWSPATQYF. The DNA of the CDR3 is TGTGCCACACGGGGGACTAGCTGGAGCCCAGCTACGCAGTATTTT.

The V and J genes are TRBV12-3 or TRBV12-4 and TRBJ1-1, with 7 bases aligning to TRBD1. CDR3 length: 13 amino acids. V lost 5 bases, J lost 2 bases, and 2 bases stayed unmatched. As DNA, the CDR3 is TGTGCCAGCAGTGGACAGGTAAACACTGAAGCTTTCTTT. It specifies CASSGQVNTEAFF.

The chain has TRBV30 and TRBJ2-3; TRBD2 is a possible D gene (6 bases). The CDR3 covers 13 residues. The V gene's germline CDR1 is GTSNPN and CDR2 SVGIG (reference sequence). The CDR3 DNA follows: TGTGCGTTCGAAGGGACTGCGACAGATACGCAGTATTTT. As protein: CAFEGTATDTQYF.

The J gene is TRBJ1-1, the V gene TRBV5-6, with D possibly TRBD1 on 5 matching bases. The germline CDR1 and CDR2 sequences are SGHDT and YYEEEE. CDR3 length: 13 residues. Deletions cut 3 bases from V and 8 bases from J, with 14 bases between. CDR3 sequence (DNA): TGTGCCAGCAGCTACCCAGGGCGTAGCGAAGCTTTCTTT. It yields the protein CASSYPGRSEAFF.

This clone was seen more than once but under ten times. The chain couples TRBV5-1 to TRBJ1-6; D possibly corresponds to TRBD1 (5 bases). Germline values: CDR1 SGHRS, CDR2 YFSETQ. The V end lost 2 bases, the J end lost 5 bases, and 11 bases lay between the germline ends. The CDR3 contains 15 residues. CDR3: CASSFDSLDNSPLHF. The CDR3 nucleotides are TGCGCCAGCAGCTTTGACAGCCTAGATAATTCACCCCTCCACTTT.

This chain joins TRBV5-1 and TRBJ1-1; TRBD1 might be the D (6 bases). Germline CDR1 SGHRS, CDR2 YFSETQ. V was shortened by 0 bases and J by 6 bases, with 15 bases between the two germline ends. The length of the CDR3 is 15 residues. CDR3 region: CASSLDLGTRAEAFF. DNA of the CDR3: TGCGCCAGCAGCTTGGATCTGGGGACAAGGGCTGAAGCTTTCTTT. Complete variable domain (other parts from reference TRBV5-1 and TRBJ1-1): KAGVTQTPRYLIKTRGQQVTLSCSPISGHRSVSWYQQTPGQGLQFLFEYFSETQRNKGNFPGRFSGRQFSNSRSEMNVSTLELGDSALYLCASSLDLGTRAEAFFGQGTRLTVV.

The chain carries TRBV7-9 and TRBJ1-1, with TRBD1 matching 12 bases. The length of the CDR3 is 17 residues. The junction had 7 bases not matched to a gene; V was cut back by 5 bases and J by 0 bases. Per the germline V gene, CDR1 is SEHNR and CDR2 is FQNEAQ (reference sequence). CDR3 nucleotides: TGTGCCAGCAGCCCACCGGGACAGGGGGCGTTGAACACTGAAGCTTTCTTT. This sequence encodes CASSPPGQGALNTEAFF. Full variable domain (missing parts from reference TRBV7-9 and TRBJ1-1): DTGVSQNPRHKITKRGQNVTFRCDPISEHNRLYWYRQTLGQGPEFLTYFQNEAQLEKSRLLSDRFSAERPKGSFSTLEIQRTEQGDSAMYLCASSPPGQGALNTEAFFGQGTRLTVV.

The rearrangement uses TRBV7-2 and TRBJ2-1; D is ambiguous. Trimming removed 5 bases from V and 0 bases from J, with 17 bases in between. The CDR3 consists of 17 residues. The germline V gene has CDR1 SGHTA and CDR2 FQGNSA. In nucleotides, the CDR3 is TGTGCCAGCAGCCTCCTAGGTGTCCAAAGCTCCTACAATGAGCAGTTCTTC. Amino acids: CASSLLGVQSSYNEQFF. Supplemented by reference TRBV7-2 and TRBJ2-1, the full variable domain reads GAGVSQSPSNKVTEKGKDVELRCDPISGHTALYWYRQSLGQGLEFLIYFQGNSAPDKSGLPSDRFSAERTGGSVSTLTIQRTQQEDSAVYLCASSLLGVQSSYNEQFFGPGTRLTVL.

The chain's CDR3 is CASSLGLRRINYGYTF. CDR3 bases: TGTGCCAGCAGCTTAGGACTGAGACGGATTAACTATGGCTACACCTTC. The genes are TRBV7-2 and TRBJ1-2; D remains unclear. Trimming took 1 base from V and 1 from J, leaving 13 bases between them. Per germline, CDR1 SGHTA and CDR2 FQGNSA. The CDR3 has 16 residues.

This clone was seen more than once but under ten times. This rearrangement joins TRBV9 to TRBJ2-7; TRBD1 is a possible D gene (6 bases). Looked up from germline, CDR1 is SGDLS and CDR2 is YYNGEE. CDR3 length: 15 amino acids. V was cut by 0 bases and J by 4 bases, with 14 bases left in between. CDR3 region: CASSVGQGSAYEQYF. The CDR3 DNA reads as TGTGCCAGCAGCGTAGGTCAGGGGTCCGCATACGAGCAGTACTTC.

V is TRBV19 and J is TRBJ2-7, with 10 bases fitting TRBD2. The CDR3 totals 14 residues. V shed 7 bases and J 6 bases; nucleotides not matched to a gene: 9. The germline gives CDR1 LNHDA, CDR2 SQIVND (reference sequence). CDR3 amino acids: CASIKPGLACEQYF. The CDR3 DNA reads TGTGCCAGTATCAAACCGGGACTAGCGTGCGAGCAGTACTTC.

The V and J genes are TRBV12-5 and TRBJ2-3; 8 bases line up with TRBD2. The germline CDR1 and CDR2 sequences are LGHNT and FRNRAP. V trimming: 4 bases; J trimming: 4 bases; junction bases outside the gene matches: 10. The CDR3 totals 16 residues. The CDR3 sequence: CASGSGGPIPPDTQYF. In DNA, the CDR3 is TGTGCTAGTGGTTCGGGGGGGCCGATTCCGCCAGATACGCAGTATTTT.

The CDR3 protein is CASSLNGNTGELFF. DNA for the CDR3: TGTGCCAGCAGTCTAAATGGGAACACCGGGGAGCTGTTTTTT. This rearrangement joins TRBV11-2 to TRBJ2-2; D is unresolved. The CDR3 runs to 14 residues. V shed 6 bases and J shed 1 base, with 9 bases lying between them. CDR1 is SGHAT, CDR2 FQNNGV, per germline.

The chain employs TRBV12-3 or TRBV12-4 and TRBJ1-1; D is undetermined. The ends were cut back, 6 bases at V and 6 bases at J, with 11 bases in the middle. The CDR3 sequence is 12 residues long. CDR3 in DNA: TGTGCCAGCAGCCTAGACGGCGCTGAAGCTTTCTTT. This translates into CASSLDGAEAFF.

The chain carries TRBV5-1 and TRBJ2-1, with D tentatively TRBD2 (6 bases). Deletions cut 0 bases from V and 0 bases from J, with 10 bases between. CDR1 and CDR2 (germline): SGHRS, YFSETQ. This CDR3 is 16 amino acids long. The CDR3 reads CASSLVSGYSYNEQFF. The CDR3 coding sequence is TGCGCCAGCAGCTTGGTCAGCGGGTACTCCTACAATGAGCAGTTCTTC.

The CDR3 bases are TGTGCCAGCAGTCCGCGGGGGGCAGATACGCAGTATTTT. Its translation: CASSPRGADTQYF. This chain links TRBV27 with TRBJ2-3, with 8 bases matching TRBD2. CDR3 length equals 13 residues. CDR1 is MNHEY, CDR2 SMNVEV, per germline (reference sequence). Trimming took 5 bases from V and 4 from J; bases not matched to a gene: 2.

This rearrangement joins TRBV4-3 to TRBJ1-4; 7 nucleotides match TRBD1. V was clipped by 4 bases and J by 2 bases; unmatched bases: 19. CDR3 length equals 20 residues. Germline loops: CDR1 LGHNA, CDR2 YSLEER. Here the CDR3 DNA reads TGCGCCAGCAGCCTCGTCCCGGGGGACAGTACCAAGGGGACTAATGAAAAACTGTTTTTT. As protein: CASSLVPGDSTKGTNEKLFF.

The rearrangement joins TRBV9 to TRBJ2-1; 11 nucleotides align to TRBD2. The CDR3 has 16 residues. With 2 bases clipped from V and 4 bases from J, the junction kept 5 bases outside the gene matches. Germline CDR1 SGDLS, CDR2 YYNGEE. The CDR3 nucleotides read TGTGCCAGCAGCGTCACGACTAGCGGGGCTTACAATGAGCAGTTCTTC. It codes for CASSVTTSGAYNEQFF.

The chain carries TRBV3-1 (or the pseudogene TRBV3-2) and TRBJ1-1, with D possibly matching TRBD1 (5 bases). The germline V and J ends were trimmed by 4 bases and 0 bases, with 21 bases remaining between them. Germline-derived CDR1 and CDR2 are LGHDT and YNNKEL (reference sequence). The CDR3 extends over 18 amino acids. The CDR3 nucleotides read TGTGCCAGCAGCCCCGACAGTGTTGGGTCGAAGATGAACACTGAAGCTTTCTTT. The encoded protein is CASSPDSVGSKMNTEAFF.

This rearrangement joins TRBV5-4 to TRBJ1-6, with D unresolved. This CDR3 is built from 15 residues. Germline V CDR1 and CDR2: SGHNT, YYREEE (reference sequence). The V and J ends lost 4 bases and 7 bases respectively, with 15 bases between them. In DNA form, the CDR3 reads TGTGCCAGCAGCCTGATCGGACTGAGGAATTCACCCCTCCACTTT. Translating gives CASSLIGLRNSPLHF.

The chain couples TRBV11-2 to TRBJ1-1; D may be TRBD1 (5 bases). The CDR3 runs to 15 residues. Germline V gene lookup returns CDR1 SGHAT and CDR2 FQNNGV. Trimming pared 2 bases from V and 1 base from J, leaving 11 bases between. The CDR3 spells CASSLTAGPNTEAFF. CDR3 DNA: TGTGCCAGCAGCTTAACCGCGGGGCCGAACACTGAAGCTTTCTTT.